Here is one T cell receptor beta chain with its context. As yet, its antigen is unknown. This entry comes from a study of OX40 agonist ivuxolimab in advanced cancers. General study points: Researchers did not establish what antigens the expanded peripheral T cells target.

Per germline, CDR1 LNHDA and CDR2 SQIVND (reference sequence). The CDR3 totals 14 residues. V lost 1 base and J lost 0, with 7 bases in between. Generated by immunoSEQ multiplex PCR, the TCRdb table keeps only in-frame clones and is missing some. The profile shows some 99,000 clones, roughly 95% of them singletons. The sequence came from an adult with an advanced solid tumor such as melanoma, head and neck, liver or kidney cancer. Sequenced material: CD4+ or CD8+ T cells sorted from blood, taken in a trial of the OX40 agonist ivuxolimab. This chain joins TRBV19 and TRBJ2-7; TRBD1 might be the D (5 bases). In DNA, the CDR3 is TGTGCCAGTAGTATAGGGACACTCTCCTACGAGCAGTACTTC. It encodes CASSIGTLSYEQYF. The variable domain in full, completed from reference TRBV19 and TRBJ2-7, reads DGGITQSPKYLFRKEGQNVTLSCEQNLNHDAMYWYRQDPGQGLRLIYYSQIVNDFQKGDIAEGYSVSREKKESFPLTVTSAQKNPTAFYLCASSIGTLSYEQYFGPGTRLTVT.